Below, one TCR beta chain is given with its context. Germline V gene lookup returns CDR1 MNHNS and CDR2 SASEGT. The CDR3 extends over 18 amino acids. Between the trimmed V and J ends, which lost 6 bases and 9 bases, there was a span of 30 bases. The sample is drawn from a study of blood T cell repertoires in COVID-19. As for the study in general: Both acute and convalescent COVID-19 samples were obtained from the United States, Italy and Spain. PBMCs, B-cell-depleted T cells, or T cells were the source of the cDNA or gDNA that made up the material.

Per the study methods: Nucleated cell number was recorded as an estimate derived from reference gene primer amplification. Data came from immunoSEQ multiplex PCR; TCRdb stores just in-frame clones and leaves some out. V and J calls and clone size are as listed in that table; D and trimming were resolved from the DNA. This table holds about 400,000 clones, approximately 88% found once. The clonotype originates from a man aged 40-55 years with acute or convalescent COVID-19. The V and J genes are TRBV6-1 and TRBJ2-1; a weak D match, TRBD2 (6 bases). Material: peripheral blood. CDR3 nucleotides: TGTGCCAGCAGAGAACCAGTCAGGGCGGCGGGATTGAGGGGTGAGCAGTTCTTC. It encodes CASREPVRAAGLRGEQFF.